The present T cell receptor (beta chain) was sequenced within a study of CXCR3-negative and CXCR3-positive naive CD8 T cells. Whole-study results and caveats: CXCR3-positive naive cells carried more hydrophobic TRB CDR3s than CXCR3-negative naive cells did. Upon cryopreservation, CXCR3 expression partially decreased, and most assays used fresh PBMCs.

UMI-tagged TRB cDNA libraries were built via 5' RACE. From the 5' RACE reads, TCRdb lists one entry per CDR3 protein and no DNA. The ten most abundant clones cover 0.55% to 0.7% of a sample with roughly 80,000 distinct CDR3 sequences. The CDR3 spans 16 residues. The germline CDR1 and CDR2 sequences are LGHNA and YSLEER. A word on this clonotype: Its target is not known.

The rearrangement links TRBV4-3 to TRBJ2-1; TCRdb designates TRBD2, a call that cannot be tested without DNA. Sequencing used naive CXCR3+ CD8+ T cells from blood. Subset of the sample: CD45RO-CCR7+CD27+CD95- naive CD8+ T cells expressing CXCR3 (TNR3+). This TCR came from a human donor in good health. Some clones in this sample may be carry-over from other donors' samples. CDR3 region: CASSQDRTSGYNEQFF.